A single sample is the source of the 20 T cell receptor beta chains below, sequenced in a study of blood T cell repertoires in COVID-19. Method: immunoSEQ multiplex PCR; TCRdb's copy keeps in-frame clones and lacks some. The sample yields tens of thousands of clones, roughly nine tenths seen once. The sequenced material came from peripheral blood. The source is a woman over 75 with acute or convalescent COVID-19.

The rearrangement links TRBV11-1 to TRBJ2-3; 7 nucleotides match TRBD1. The CDR3 sequence is 13 residues long. Germline CDR1 and CDR2: SGHAT and FQDESV (reference sequence). Losses at the gene ends were 4 bases for V and 6 bases for J; bases not matched to a gene: 4. The DNA for the CDR3 is TGTGCCAGCAGCTCCCGCAGGGGGGATACGCAGTATTTT. It specifies CASSSRRGDTQYF.

This clone has only a few counts. The chain uses TRBV6-5 and TRBJ1-2; a weak D match, TRBD1 (6 bases). V was clipped by 5 bases and J by 4 bases, with 11 bases between them. The CDR3 length is 13 residues. In germline, CDR1 is MNHEY, CDR2 SVGAGI. As DNA, the CDR3 is TGTGCCAGCAGTCTACAGGGTCCCTATGGCTACACCTTC. It is translated as CASSLQGPYGYTF.

The gene calls are TRBV2 and TRBJ2-5, with TRBD2 matching 8 bases. After removal of 7 bases from V and 5 bases from J, the junction contained 6 bases not matched to a gene. This CDR3 has 13 amino acids. CDR1 and CDR2 from the germline V gene are SNHLY and FYNNEI. CDR3 residues: CASTPGGGETQYF. CDR3 coding DNA: TGTGCCAGCACCCCAGGCGGGGGGGAGACCCAGTACTTC. The complete variable domain, with remaining parts taken from reference TRBV2 and TRBJ2-5, reads EPEVTQTPSHQVTQMGQEVILRCVPISNHLYFYWYRQILGQKVEFLVSFYNNEISEKSEIFDDQFSVERPDGSNFTLKIRSTKLEDSAMYFCASTPGGGETQYFGPGTRLLVL.

The V call is TRBV5-6, the J call TRBJ2-3; D perhaps matches TRBD2 (6 bases). The V gene's germline CDR1 is SGHDT and CDR2 YYEEEE. This CDR3 contains 13 residues. V was pared by 0 bases and J by 9 bases, with 11 bases between. CDR3 DNA: TGTGCCAGCAGCTTGGGGGGAGGAGCGACGCAGTATTTT. Translated: CASSLGGGATQYF.

CDR3 nucleotide sequence: TGTGCCAGCAGTAGGGGGGGAGCTAACTATGGCTACACCTTC. It codes for CASSRGGANYGYTF. The chain uses TRBV2 and TRBJ1-2, with D maybe TRBD1 (6 bases). Germline loops: CDR1 SNHLY, CDR2 FYNNEI. The ends were cut back, 5 bases at V and 0 bases at J, with 10 bases in the middle. This CDR3 has 14 amino acids.

This clone was picked up one time. This chain connects TRBV5-5 to TRBJ2-1; tentatively, D is TRBD2 (7 bases). Per the germline V gene, CDR1 is SGHKS and CDR2 is YYEKEE (reference sequence). The CDR3 covers 15 residues. V lost 0 bases and J 4 bases, leaving 11 bases between the germline ends. As DNA, the CDR3 is TGTGCCAGCAGCTTGGCAGCGGGGACATACAATGAGCAGTTCTTC. The encoded protein is CASSLAAGTYNEQFF. Supplemented by reference TRBV5-5 and TRBJ2-1, the full variable domain reads DAGVTQSPTHLIKTRGQQVTLRCSPISGHKSVSWYQQVLGQGPQFIFQYYEKEERGRGNFPDRFSARQFPNYSSELNVNALLLGDSALYLCASSLAAGTYNEQFFGPGTRLTVL.

The V call is TRBV4-1, the J call TRBJ2-5; 8 bases align to TRBD1. J lost 5 bases, V lost 1 base, and 9 bases had no gene match. The germline V gene has CDR1 MGHRA and CDR2 YSYEKL. CDR3 size: 16 residues. The CDR3 coding sequence is TGCGCCAGCAGCCAAGGGGCCGACAGGGGTTGGGAGACCCAGTACTTC. This codes for CASSQGADRGWETQYF.

The gene calls are TRBV9 and TRBJ1-1; a weak D match, TRBD1 (5 bases). The V and J ends lost 0 bases and 3 bases respectively, with 12 bases between them. The CDR3 covers 15 residues. CDR1 is SGDLS and CDR2 is YYNGEE in the germline V gene. As DNA, the CDR3 is TGTGCCAGCAGCGTAGACCCCTGGGGGGACACTGAAGCTTTCTTT. Its protein product is CASSVDPWGDTEAFF.

The CDR3 DNA reads as TGCGCCAGCAGCCAAGAACTAGCGGACTCCTACGAGCAGTACTTC. The encoded protein is CASSQELADSYEQYF. The genes are TRBV4-1 and TRBJ2-7, with 8 bases that match TRBD2. Unmatched junction bases numbered 1, after V lost 0 bases and J lost 0 bases. The CDR3 has 15 residues. Germline values: CDR1 MGHRA, CDR2 YSYEKL.

V and J are TRBV3-1 (or the pseudogene TRBV3-2) and TRBJ2-5; a weak D match, TRBD2 (6 bases). The CDR3 is 13 residues long. Trimming pared 3 bases from V and 3 bases from J, leaving 8 bases between. The germline V gene encodes CDR1 LGHDT and CDR2 YNNKEL (reference sequence). CDR3 DNA sequence: TGTGCCAGCAGCCAGACTAGAAAAGAGACCCAGTACTTC. It yields the protein CASSQTRKETQYF.

The rearrangement uses TRBV21-1 and TRBJ2-1; the table's D call of TRBD1 was not tested on the DNA. TRBV21-1 is shown as a pseudogene. This CDR3 comprises 13 residues. In DNA form, the CDR3 reads TGTGCCAGCAGCAAAGTTTCAGGCCGAGTGGAGTTCTTC. This codes for CASSKVSGRVEFF.

In its sample, this clone was seen once. The chain links TRBV19 to TRBJ1-5; a weak D match, TRBD1 (5 bases). The V gene's germline CDR1 is LNHDA and CDR2 SQIVND (reference sequence). The length of the CDR3 is 16 residues. Deletions cut 3 bases from V and 0 bases from J, with 12 bases between. CDR3 region: CASSMTTARSNQPQHF. The CDR3 DNA reads as TGTGCCAGTAGTATGACGACAGCGCGTAGCAATCAGCCCCAGCATTTT. The full variable domain, completed using reference TRBV19 and TRBJ1-5, is DGGITQSPKYLFRKEGQNVTLSCEQNLNHDAMYWYRQDPGQGLRLIYYSQIVNDFQKGDIAEGYSVSREKKESFPLTVTSAQKNPTAFYLCASSMTTARSNQPQHFGDGTRLSIL.

The V call is TRBV5-1, the J call TRBJ1-5, with no clear D. Germline lookup yields CDR1 SGHRS and CDR2 YFSETQ. The V gene lost 7 bases and the J gene lost 5 bases, with 19 bases spanning the gap. This CDR3 is built from 15 residues. The DNA of the CDR3 is TGCGCCAGCTCGATTATTCCGGGTCATGATCAGCCCCAGCATTTT. It yields the protein CASSIIPGHDQPQHF.

V usage is TRBV28 and J usage is TRBJ1-4, with 9 bases lining up with TRBD1. Trimming took 7 bases from V and 8 from J; bases not matched to a gene: 5. Germline CDR1 is MDHEN and CDR2 is SYDVKM. This CDR3 has 13 amino acids. The CDR3 region is CASIGTGREKLFF. The DNA of the CDR3 is TGTGCCAGCATTGGGACAGGGAGGGAAAAACTGTTTTTT.

V gene TRBV4-1 combines with J gene TRBJ1-5; D unresolved. Germline V gives CDR1 MGHRA, CDR2 YSYEKL. The CDR3 extends over 13 amino acids. Trimming shortened V by 0 bases and J by 6 bases, and 6 bases separated the two germline ends. The chain's CDR3 is CASSQDEVQPQHF. The CDR3, as DNA: TGCGCCAGCAGCCAAGACGAGGTTCAGCCCCAGCATTTT.

The rearrangement links TRBV5-1 to TRBJ1-4; D is unclear. Germline V CDR1 and CDR2: SGHRS, YFSETQ. CDR3 length: 14 amino acids. Trimming cost V 4 bases and J 7 bases, with 14 bases left between them. The CDR3 region is CASSPNGVGEKLFF. The CDR3 DNA is TGCGCCAGCAGCCCGAACGGGGTGGGTGAAAAACTGTTTTTT.

This clone was observed a single time. The rearrangement uses TRBV4-3 and TRBJ2-2, with D hard to call. The CDR3 loop spans 17 amino acids. Deletions cut 0 bases from V and 4 bases from J, with 15 bases between. The germline gives CDR1 LGHNA, CDR2 YSLEER. This chain's CDR3 is CASSQDMGGGATGELFF. The CDR3 DNA sequence: TGCGCCAGCAGCCAAGATATGGGTGGCGGCGCCACCGGGGAGCTGTTTTTT.

This chain uses TRBV12-3 or TRBV12-4 with TRBJ1-2; D is undetermined. V gave up 3 bases and J gave up 4 bases, with 6 bases separating them. There are 12 residues in the CDR3. The CDR3 DNA sequence: TGTGCCAGCAGTTTTAGTGGCTATGGCTACACCTTC. Protein: CASSFSGYGYTF.

The chain uses TRBV14 and TRBJ2-7; 7 nucleotides agree with TRBD1. The CDR3 covers 21 residues. J lost 0 bases, V lost 0 bases, and 20 bases had no gene match. Germline CDR1 SGHDN, CDR2 FVKESK. The DNA for the CDR3 is TGTGCCAGCAGCCAAGATTTCGGCCGAGGACAGGCAAATCCGAGCTCCTACGAGCAGTACTTC. This translates into CASSQDFGRGQANPSSYEQYF.

J is TRBJ2-7 and V is TRBV5-1; D call uncertain. CDR3 length: 14 amino acids. The V end lost 4 bases, the J end lost 6 bases, and 17 bases lay between the germline ends. CDR1 and CDR2 from the germline V gene are SGHRS and YFSETQ. This CDR3 is CASSPRLLLGEQYF. The CDR3 DNA sequence: TGCGCCAGCAGCCCGCGGCTCCTCCTTGGCGAGCAGTACTTC. Drawing the rest from reference TRBV5-1 and TRBJ2-7, the complete variable domain is KAGVTQTPRYLIKTRGQQVTLSCSPISGHRSVSWYQQTPGQGLQFLFEYFSETQRNKGNFPGRFSGRQFSNSRSEMNVSTLELGDSALYLCASSPRLLLGEQYFGPGTRLTVT.